This TCR beta chain was profiled in a study of control samples from healthy donors and cancer patients. The CDR3 has 16 amino acids. V lost 0 bases to trimming and J lost 8 bases, with 17 bases between them. Germline V lookup: CDR1 SGDLS, CDR2 YYNGEE. Assay: immunoSEQ multiplex PCR; the TCRdb copy retains only in-frame clones and omits some. This sample has some 79,000 clones, with 75% to 90% found just once. Specimen: blood. This TCR was recovered from a man over 45 in good health. V usage is TRBV9 and J usage is TRBJ2-2; D perhaps matches TRBD2 (6 bases). The CDR3 DNA is TGTGCCAGCAGCGTAGGGTCTGGCGGGGTGACAGGGGAGCTGTTTTTT. Its translation: CASSVGSGGVTGELFF.